This record covers a single T cell receptor (beta chain). The sample originates from a study of T-cell memory formation after mild COVID-19. Trimming pared 4 bases from V and 0 bases from J, leaving 16 bases between. Germline V gives CDR1 SGHDN, CDR2 FVKESK. CDR3 length: 16 residues. Each CDR3 protein is one row after TCRdb ran MiXCR on the 5' RACE reads. The profile shows roughly 300,000 distinct CDR3 sequences, roughly an eighth of them singletons. This sequence was found in a man between 18 and 35 years old who had mild COVID-19 (a few samples of this study predate the infection). Cell type and time point are not known. The gene calls are TRBV14 and TRBJ2-7; perhaps TRBD2 as D (6 bases). The sample comprised PBMCs or a T cell subset sorted from them (not recorded which). The chain's CDR3 is CASSRRKTSLSYEQYF. In nucleotides, the CDR3 is TGTGCCAGCAGCCGACGAAAGACTAGTCTCTCCTACGAGCAGTACTTC.